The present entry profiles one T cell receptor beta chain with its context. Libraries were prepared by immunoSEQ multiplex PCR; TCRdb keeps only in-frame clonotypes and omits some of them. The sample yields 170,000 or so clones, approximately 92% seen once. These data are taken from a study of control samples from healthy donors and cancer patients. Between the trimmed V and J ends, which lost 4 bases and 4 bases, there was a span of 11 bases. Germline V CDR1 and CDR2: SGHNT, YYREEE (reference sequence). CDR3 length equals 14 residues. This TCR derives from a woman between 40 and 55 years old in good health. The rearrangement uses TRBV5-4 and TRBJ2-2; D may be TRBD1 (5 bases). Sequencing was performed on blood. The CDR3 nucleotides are TGTGCCAGCAGCGTCGACAGTATCACCGGGGAGCTGTTTTTT. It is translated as CASSVDSITGELFF.